This TCR beta chain is from a study of CD8 T cells in Susac syndrome. Reverse transcription of about 0.5 to 1 ug RNA used random hexamers. MiXCR, applied by TCRdb to the immunoSEQ multiplex PCR reads, yields one record per CDR3 protein. The profile shows around 150,000 distinct CDR3 sequences, 94% of them singletons. Sequenced sample: CD4+ T cells from PBMCs. The receptor was derived from a human donor with multiple sclerosis.

CDR3 sequence (DNA): TGTGCCAGCAGCTTCATGGGCGGGACACTACGTAATCAGCCCCAGCATTTT. This codes for CASSFMGGTLRNQPQHF. V usage is TRBV5-8 and J usage is TRBJ1-5; tentatively, D is TRBD1 (6 bases). The CDR3 runs 17 residues. Germline-derived CDR1 and CDR2 are SGHTS and YDEGEE. The V and J ends lost 2 bases and 4 bases respectively, with 19 bases between them.